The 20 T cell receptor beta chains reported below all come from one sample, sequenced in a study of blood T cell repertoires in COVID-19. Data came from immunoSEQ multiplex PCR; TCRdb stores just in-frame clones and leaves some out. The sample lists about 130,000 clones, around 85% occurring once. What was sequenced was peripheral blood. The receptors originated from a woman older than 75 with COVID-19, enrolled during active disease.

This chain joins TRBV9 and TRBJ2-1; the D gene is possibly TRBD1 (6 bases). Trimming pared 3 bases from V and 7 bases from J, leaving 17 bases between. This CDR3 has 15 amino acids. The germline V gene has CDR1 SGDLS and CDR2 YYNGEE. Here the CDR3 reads CASSAPNRGGNEQFF. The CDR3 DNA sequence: TGTGCCAGCAGCGCCCCGAACAGAGGGGGTAATGAGCAGTTCTTC. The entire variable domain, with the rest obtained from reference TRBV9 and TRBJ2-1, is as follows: DSGVTQTPKHLITATGQRVTLRCSPRSGDLSVYWYQQSLDQGLQFLIQYYNGEERAKGNILERFSAQQFPDLHSELNLSSLELGDSALYFCASSAPNRGGNEQFFGPGTRLTVL.

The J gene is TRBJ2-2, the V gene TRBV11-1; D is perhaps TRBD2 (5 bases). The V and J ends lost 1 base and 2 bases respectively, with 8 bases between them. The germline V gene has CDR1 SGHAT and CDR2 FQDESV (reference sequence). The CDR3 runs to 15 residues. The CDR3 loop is CASSLVSGNTGELFF. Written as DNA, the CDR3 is TGTGCCAGCAGCTTAGTGTCGGGAAACACCGGGGAGCTGTTTTTT.

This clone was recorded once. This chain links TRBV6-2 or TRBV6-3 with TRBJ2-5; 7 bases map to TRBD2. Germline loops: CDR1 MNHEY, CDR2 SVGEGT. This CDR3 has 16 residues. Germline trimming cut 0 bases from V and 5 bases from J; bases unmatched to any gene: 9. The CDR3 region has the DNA TGTGCCAGCAGTTACTCGCCTAGCGGATCGGGGGAGACCCAGTACTTC. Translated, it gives CASSYSPSGSGETQYF.

The CDR3, as DNA: TGTGCCAGCAGCTTAGGCCAGGGTCGGGAGCAGTACTTC. Translating gives CASSLGQGREQYF. The rearrangement joins TRBV7-2 to TRBJ2-7; maybe TRBD1 (5 bases). The CDR3 consists of 13 residues. The ends were cut back, 1 base at V and 7 bases at J, with 11 bases in the middle. Germline values: CDR1 SGHTA, CDR2 FQGNSA.

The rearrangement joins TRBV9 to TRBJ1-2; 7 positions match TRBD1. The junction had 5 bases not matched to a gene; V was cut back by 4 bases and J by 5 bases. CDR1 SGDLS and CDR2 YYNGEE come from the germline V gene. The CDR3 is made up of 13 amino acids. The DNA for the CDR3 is TGTGCCAGCAGCCCCCAACAGGGGTATGGCTACACCTTC. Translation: CASSPQQGYGYTF.

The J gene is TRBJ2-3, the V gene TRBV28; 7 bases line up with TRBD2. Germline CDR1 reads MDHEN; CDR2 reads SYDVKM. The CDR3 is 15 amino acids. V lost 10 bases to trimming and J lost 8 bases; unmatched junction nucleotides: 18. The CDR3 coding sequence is TGTGCCACCCGACGGGAGGCCAACTCCGCGGGTACGCAGTATTTT. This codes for CATRREANSAGTQYF.

CDR3 DNA: TGTGCCAGCAGTGAAAGGGACAGGGAACTCTACGAGCAGTACTTC. Its translation is CASSERDRELYEQYF. This rearrangement joins TRBV25-1 to TRBJ2-7, with 9 bases identical to TRBD1. Trimming took 2 bases from V and 3 from J; bases not matched to a gene: 5. This CDR3 is 15 amino acids long. Per germline, CDR1 MGHDK and CDR2 SYGVNS.

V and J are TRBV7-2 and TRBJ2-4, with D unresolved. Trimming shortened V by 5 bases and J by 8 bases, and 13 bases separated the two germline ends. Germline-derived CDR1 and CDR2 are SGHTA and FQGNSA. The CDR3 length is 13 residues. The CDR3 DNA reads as TGTGCCAGCAGCCCGAGGTTTGGCGACATTCAGTACTTC. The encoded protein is CASSPRFGDIQYF.

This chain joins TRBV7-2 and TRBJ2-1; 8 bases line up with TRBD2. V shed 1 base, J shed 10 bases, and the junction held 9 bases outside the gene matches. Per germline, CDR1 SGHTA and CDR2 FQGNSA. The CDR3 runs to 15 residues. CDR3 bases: TGTGCCAGCAGCTTAGGTAGCGGGAAGGGGATCGAGCAGTTCTTC. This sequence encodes CASSLGSGKGIEQFF.

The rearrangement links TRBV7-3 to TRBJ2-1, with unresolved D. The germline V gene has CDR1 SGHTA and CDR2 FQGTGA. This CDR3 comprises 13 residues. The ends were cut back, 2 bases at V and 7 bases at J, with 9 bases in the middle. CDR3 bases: TGTGCCAGCAGCTTATCTATGGAGAATGAGCAGTTCTTC. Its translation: CASSLSMENEQFF. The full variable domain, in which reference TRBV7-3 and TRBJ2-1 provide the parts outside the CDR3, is GAGVSQTPSNKVTEKGKYVELRCDPISGHTALYWYRQSLGQGPEFLIYFQGTGAADDSGLPNDRFFAVRPEGSVSTLKIQRTERGDSAVYLCASSLSMENEQFFGPGTRLTVL.

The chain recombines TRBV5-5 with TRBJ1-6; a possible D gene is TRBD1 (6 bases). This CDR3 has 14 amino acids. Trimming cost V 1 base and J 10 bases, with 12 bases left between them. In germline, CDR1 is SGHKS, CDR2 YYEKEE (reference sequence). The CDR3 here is CASSLTQGESPLHF. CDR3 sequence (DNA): TGTGCCAGCAGCTTGACACAGGGTGAATCACCCCTCCACTTT.

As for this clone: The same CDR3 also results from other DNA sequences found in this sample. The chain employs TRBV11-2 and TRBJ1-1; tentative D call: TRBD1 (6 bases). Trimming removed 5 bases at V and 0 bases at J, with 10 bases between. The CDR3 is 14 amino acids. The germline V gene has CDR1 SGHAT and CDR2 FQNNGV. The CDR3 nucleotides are TGTGCCAGCAGCCGCGGACAGTTGAACACTGAAGCTTTCTTT. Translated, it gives CASSRGQLNTEAFF. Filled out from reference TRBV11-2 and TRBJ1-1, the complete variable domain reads EAGVAQSPRYKIIEKRQSVAFWCNPISGHATLYWYQQILGQGPKLLIQFQNNGVVDDSQLPKDRFSAERLKGVDSTLKIQPAKLEDSAVYLCASSRGQLNTEAFFGQGTRLTVV.

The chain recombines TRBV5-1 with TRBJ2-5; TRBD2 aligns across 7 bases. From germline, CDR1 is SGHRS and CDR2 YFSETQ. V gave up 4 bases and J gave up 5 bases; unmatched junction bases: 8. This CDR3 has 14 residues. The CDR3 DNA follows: TGCGCCAGCAGCCCCGCGGGAGTAGGGGAGACCCAGTACTTC. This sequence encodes CASSPAGVGETQYF.

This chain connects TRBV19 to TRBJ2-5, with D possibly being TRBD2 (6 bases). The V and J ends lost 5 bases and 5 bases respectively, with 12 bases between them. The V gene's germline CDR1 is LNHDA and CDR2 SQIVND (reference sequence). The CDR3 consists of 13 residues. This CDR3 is CASSPRLGETQYF. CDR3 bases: TGTGCCAGTAGTCCACGACTAGGGGAGACCCAGTACTTC.

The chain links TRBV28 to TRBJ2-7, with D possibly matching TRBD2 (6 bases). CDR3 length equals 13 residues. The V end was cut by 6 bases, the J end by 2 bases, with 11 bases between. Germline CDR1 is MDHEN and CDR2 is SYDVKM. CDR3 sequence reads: CASRWGGTYEQYF. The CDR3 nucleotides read TGTGCCAGCAGATGGGGAGGTACCTACGAGCAGTACTTC.

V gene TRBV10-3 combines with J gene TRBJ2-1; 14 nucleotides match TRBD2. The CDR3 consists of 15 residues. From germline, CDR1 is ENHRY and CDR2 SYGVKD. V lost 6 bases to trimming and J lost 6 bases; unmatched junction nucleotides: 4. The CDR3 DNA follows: TGTGCCATCAGCCCGGGACTAGCGGGAGTCAATGAGCAGTTCTTC. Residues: CAISPGLAGVNEQFF.

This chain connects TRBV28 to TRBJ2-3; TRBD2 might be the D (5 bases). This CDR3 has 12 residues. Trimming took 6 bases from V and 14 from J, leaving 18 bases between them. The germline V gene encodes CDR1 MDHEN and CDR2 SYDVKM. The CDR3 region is CASRTGAALLYF. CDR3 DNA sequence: TGTGCCAGCAGGACCGGAGCGGCCTTGTTGTATTTT.

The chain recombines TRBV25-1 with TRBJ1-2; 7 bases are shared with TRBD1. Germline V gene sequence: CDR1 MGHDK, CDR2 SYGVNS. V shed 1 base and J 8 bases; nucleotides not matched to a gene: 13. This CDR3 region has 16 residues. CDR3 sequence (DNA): TGTGCCAGCAGTGAATTACCAGGGGGAGTTGGAGGAGGCTACACCTTC. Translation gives CASSELPGGVGGGYTF.

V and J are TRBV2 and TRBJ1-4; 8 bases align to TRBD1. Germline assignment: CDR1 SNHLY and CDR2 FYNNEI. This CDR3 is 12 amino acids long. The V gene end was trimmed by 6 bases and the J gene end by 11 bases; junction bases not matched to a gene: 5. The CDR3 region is CASSGQGYKLFF. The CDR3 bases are TGTGCCAGCAGCGGACAGGGCTATAAACTGTTTTTT.

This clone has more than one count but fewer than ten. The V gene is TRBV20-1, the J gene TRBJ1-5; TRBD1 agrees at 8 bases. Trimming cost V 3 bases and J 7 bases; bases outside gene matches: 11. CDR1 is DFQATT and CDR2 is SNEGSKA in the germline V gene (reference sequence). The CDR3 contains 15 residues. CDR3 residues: CSASRLQGAGQPQHF. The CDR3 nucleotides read TGCAGTGCTAGTCGGCTTCAGGGGGCGGGCCAGCCCCAGCATTTT.